This entry features one TCR beta chain sequence. This entry comes from a study of identifying expanded T cells in peripheral blood. CDR3 length equals 14 residues. Trimming took 6 bases from V and 2 from J, leaving 14 bases between them. Germline CDR1 is SGHTA and CDR2 is FQGTGA. Here immunoSEQ multiplex PCR was the method, and the copy in TCRdb shows in-frame clones only, minus some. The sample holds about 100,000 clones, about 87% seen once. The origin of this receptor is a person aged 18-70 years in good health. The chain joins TRBV7-3 to TRBJ2-7; a possible D gene is TRBD2 (6 bases). Sequenced: blood. CDR3 residues: CASSEAGRTYEQYF. The CDR3 DNA reads as TGTGCCAGCAGTGAGGCGGGAAGGACCTACGAGCAGTACTTC.